These T cell receptor beta chains were read from a single sample in a study of CD8 T cells in ankylosing spondylitis. MiXCR, run by TCRdb on the 5' RACE reads, gives a single entry per CDR3 protein. The table includes fewer than 550,000 distinct CDR3 sequences, roughly 5.2% detected once. What was sequenced was blood, either unsorted or a sorted T cell fraction (not recorded which). Source of these receptors: a male donor with ankylosing spondylitis. Both conserved end residues are trimmed from each CDR3. The order of the fields is J gene, V gene, CDR3 protein.

j_gene: TRBJ2-3; v_gene: TRBV15; CDR3aa: ATSRARYTQY
j_gene: TRBJ2-3; v_gene: TRBV29-1; CDR3aa: SGRPATRVADTQY
j_gene: TRBJ2-7; v_gene: TRBV20-1; CDR3aa: SAYPGDRPSYEQY
j_gene: TRBJ2-7; v_gene: TRBV11-2; CDR3aa: ASSLGYATYEQY
j_gene: TRBJ2-2; v_gene: TRBV6-5; CDR3aa: ASSYVAGAYGELF
j_gene: TRBJ1-2; v_gene: TRBV20-1; CDR3aa: SASQGVDGYT
j_gene: TRBJ2-3; v_gene: TRBV28; CDR3aa: ASSFGVNTQY
j_gene: TRBJ1-2; v_gene: TRBV5-1; CDR3aa: ASRLGGILNYGYT
j_gene: TRBJ2-1; v_gene: TRBV9; CDR3aa: ASSQGPEQF
j_gene: TRBJ2-7; v_gene: TRBV14; CDR3aa: ASSPMAGSEQY
j_gene: TRBJ1-6; v_gene: TRBV6-1; CDR3aa: ASSQLQGSNSPLH
j_gene: TRBJ2-1; v_gene: TRBV11-2; CDR3aa: ASSSIAGVGGEQF
j_gene: TRBJ1-6; v_gene: TRBV2; CDR3aa: ASTLDSLNSPLH
j_gene: TRBJ1-1; v_gene: TRBV10-3; CDR3aa: AISQTVSEAF
j_gene: TRBJ2-1; v_gene: TRBV5-1; CDR3aa: ASSLDTSGYNEQF
j_gene: TRBJ1-2; v_gene: TRBV5-1; CDR3aa: ASRGTDGPYGYT
j_gene: TRBJ1-1; v_gene: TRBV27; CDR3aa: ASSYRTNTEAF
j_gene: TRBJ1-5; v_gene: TRBV5-1; CDR3aa: ASSLDNGQPQH
j_gene: TRBJ2-7; v_gene: TRBV7-2; CDR3aa: ASSRDASGSVLSEQY
j_gene: TRBJ2-5; v_gene: TRBV15; CDR3aa: ATSRGETQY
j_gene: TRBJ2-1; v_gene: TRBV11-1; CDR3aa: ASRPTGDYEGFRYNEQF
j_gene: TRBJ1-1; v_gene: TRBV7-9; CDR3aa: ASSQIPGTANTEAF
j_gene: TRBJ2-2; v_gene: TRBV29-1; CDR3aa: SVQPGTGELF
j_gene: TRBJ1-1; v_gene: TRBV6-5; CDR3aa: ASSYAAEAF
j_gene: TRBJ1-2; v_gene: TRBV20-1; CDR3aa: SARAYDSLQGHGYT
j_gene: TRBJ2-2; v_gene: TRBV20-1; CDR3aa: SAPPDRGRRELF
j_gene: TRBJ1-1; v_gene: TRBV12-3/TRBV12-4; CDR3aa: ASGSGQGYTEAF
j_gene: TRBJ1-5; v_gene: TRBV5-6; CDR3aa: ASSPGGSQPQH
j_gene: TRBJ2-1; v_gene: TRBV3-1; CDR3aa: ASSQNRVPPREQF
j_gene: TRBJ2-4; v_gene: TRBV5-6; CDR3aa: ASSLGPSKNIQY
j_gene: TRBJ2-2; v_gene: TRBV28; CDR3aa: ASTITGELF
j_gene: TRBJ1-2; v_gene: TRBV6-2/TRBV6-3; CDR3aa: ASSYTPGYGYT
j_gene: TRBJ2-7; v_gene: TRBV6-1; CDR3aa: ASRGGGEQYEQY
j_gene: TRBJ1-4; v_gene: TRBV7-2; CDR3aa: ASSLALGQATNEKLF
j_gene: TRBJ2-5; v_gene: TRBV5-1; CDR3aa: ASFELTLQETQY
j_gene: TRBJ2-5; v_gene: TRBV10-3; CDR3aa: AISGEQETQY
j_gene: TRBJ2-1; v_gene: TRBV9; CDR3aa: ASSGEAREQF
j_gene: TRBJ1-1; v_gene: TRBV6-1; CDR3aa: ASRMDRGTEAF
j_gene: TRBJ1-5; v_gene: TRBV20-1; CDR3aa: SAWDSNQPQH
j_gene: TRBJ1-1; v_gene: TRBV20-1; CDR3aa: SASEGLDTEAF